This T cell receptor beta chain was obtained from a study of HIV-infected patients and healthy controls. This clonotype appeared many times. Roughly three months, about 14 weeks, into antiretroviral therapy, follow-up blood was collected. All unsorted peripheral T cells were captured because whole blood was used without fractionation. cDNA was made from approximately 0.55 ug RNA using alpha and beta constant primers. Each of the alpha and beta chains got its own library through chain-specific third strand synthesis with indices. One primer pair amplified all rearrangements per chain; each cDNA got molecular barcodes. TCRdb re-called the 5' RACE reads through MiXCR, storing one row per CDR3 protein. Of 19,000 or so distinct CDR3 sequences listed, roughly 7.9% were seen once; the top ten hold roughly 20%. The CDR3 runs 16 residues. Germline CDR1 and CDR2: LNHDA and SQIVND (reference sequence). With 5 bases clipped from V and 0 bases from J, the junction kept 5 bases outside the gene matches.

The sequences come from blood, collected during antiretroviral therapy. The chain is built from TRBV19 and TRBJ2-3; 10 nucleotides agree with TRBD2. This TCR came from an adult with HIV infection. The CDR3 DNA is TGTGCCAGTAGTCCCCTAGCGGGGGTTAGCACAGATACGCAGTATTTT. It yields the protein CASSPLAGVSTDTQYF.